One sample yielded the 6 T cell receptor beta chains listed below, sequenced in a study of blood T cell repertoires in COVID-19. Some clones are missing from TCRdb's copy, which holds only in-frame ones; the method was immunoSEQ multiplex PCR. The table has about 310,000 clones, roughly 90% seen once; the top ten hold just under 9%. Sequenced input: PBMCs or T cells enriched from blood (not recorded which). These receptors came from a woman in her late teens or twenties who had recovered from COVID-19.

The V gene is TRBV7-8, the J gene TRBJ1-1; 9 bases align to TRBD1. The junction had 9 bases not matched to a gene; V was cut back by 5 bases and J by 8 bases. Germline V CDR1 and CDR2: SGHVS, FQNEAQ. The CDR3 totals 14 residues. The CDR3 reads CASSLRTGVIEAFF. The CDR3 DNA sequence: TGTGCCAGCAGCCTTAGGACAGGGGTTATAGAAGCTTTCTTT. The whole variable domain, remainder taken from reference TRBV7-8 and TRBJ1-1, is GAGVSQSPRYKVAKRGQDVALRCDPISGHVSLFWYQQALGQGPEFLTYFQNEAQLDKSGLPSDRFFAERPEGSVSTLKIQRTQQEDSAVYLCASSLRTGVIEAFFGQGTRLTVV.

The chain couples TRBV6-1 to TRBJ2-7, with TRBD2 identical over 7 bases. The J segment lost 1 base and the V segment lost 2 bases, leaving 5 bases of the junction unmatched. CDR3 length: 15 residues. Germline-derived CDR1 and CDR2 are MNHNS and SASEGT. CDR3 nucleotide sequence: TGTGCCAGCAGTGAATATGGACTAGTTTCCTACGAGCAGTACTTC. Translation gives CASSEYGLVSYEQYF.

This clone was recorded only once. The rearrangement joins TRBV4-2 to TRBJ1-2, with D unclear. V lost 5 bases and J 4 bases, leaving 17 bases between the germline ends. CDR3 length: 15 residues. Germline V gene sequence: CDR1 LGHNA, CDR2 YNFKEQ. The CDR3 coding sequence is TGTGCCAGCAGCGCCCAGGTGGCCGAGGGCTATGGCTACACCTTC. Its translation is CASSAQVAEGYGYTF.

This clone occurred a few times. This chain uses TRBV7-3 with TRBJ1-5; TRBD1 might be the D (5 bases). Germline-derived CDR1 and CDR2 are SGHTA and FQGTGA. CDR3 size: 13 residues. V was trimmed by 5 bases and J by 8 bases, leaving 13 bases between them. The DNA for the CDR3 is TGTGCCAGCAGCGTCGGCGGGGGAGAGCCCCAGCATTTT. Protein product: CASSVGGGEPQHF. The full variable domain, its missing parts supplied by reference TRBV7-3 and TRBJ1-5, is GAGVSQTPSNKVTEKGKYVELRCDPISGHTALYWYRQSLGQGPEFLIYFQGTGAADDSGLPNDRFFAVRPEGSVSTLKIQRTERGDSAVYLCASSVGGGEPQHFGDGTRLSIL.

Notes on this clone: A read error may produce the germline difference seen at one junction end. V and J are TRBV10-1 and TRBJ2-1; 9 positions agree with TRBD1. There are 11 residues in the CDR3. Per germline, CDR1 WNHNN and CDR2 SYGVQD (reference sequence). This CDR3 is CPVTGGGGQFF. DNA of the CDR3: TGTCCGGTGACAGGGGGTGGAGGGCAGTTCTTC.

The chain is built from TRBV7-2 and TRBJ2-3, with D perhaps TRBD2 (7 bases). The germline gives CDR1 SGHTA, CDR2 FQGNSA. This CDR3 contains 16 residues. Trimming took 0 bases from V and 1 from J, leaving 11 bases between them. As DNA, the CDR3 is TGTGCCAGCAGCTTAGCGGGGGGGCCAGGCACAGATACGCAGTATTTT. It encodes CASSLAGGPGTDTQYF. Full variable domain (outside the CDR3, taken from reference TRBV7-2 and TRBJ2-3): GAGVSQSPSNKVTEKGKDVELRCDPISGHTALYWYRQSLGQGLEFLIYFQGNSAPDKSGLPSDRFSAERTGGSVSTLTIQRTQQEDSAVYLCASSLAGGPGTDTQYFGPGTRLTVL.